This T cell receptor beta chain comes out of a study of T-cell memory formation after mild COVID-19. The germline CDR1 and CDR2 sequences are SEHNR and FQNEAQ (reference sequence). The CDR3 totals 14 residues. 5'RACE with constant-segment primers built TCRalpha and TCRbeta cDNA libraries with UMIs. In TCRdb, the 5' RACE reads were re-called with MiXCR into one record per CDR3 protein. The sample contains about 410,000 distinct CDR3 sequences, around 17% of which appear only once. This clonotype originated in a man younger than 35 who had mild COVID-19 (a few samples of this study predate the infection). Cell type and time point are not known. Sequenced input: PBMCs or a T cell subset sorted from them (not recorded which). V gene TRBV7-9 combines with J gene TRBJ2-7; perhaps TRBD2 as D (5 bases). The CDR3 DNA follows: TGTGCCAGCCGCTTAGGTACCAGTAGCGACGAGCAGTACGTC. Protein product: CASRLGTSSDEQYV.